The 10 T cell receptor beta chains listed next were all sequenced from one sample in a study of cytomegalovirus exposure and HLA in healthy donors. PCR employed 60 Vbeta and 13 Jbeta primers. Produced via immunoSEQ multiplex PCR; TCRdb's table is partial and in-frame only. The sample shows roughly 180,000 clones, about 80% of them seen only once. The sample was PBMCs. The receptors originated from a man aged 30 to 45 in good health and CMV-seronegative.

V usage is TRBV15 and J usage is TRBJ1-2, with 7 nucleotides matching TRBD1. V gave up 1 base and J gave up 7 bases; unmatched junction bases: 6. CDR3 length: 14 residues. Germline V gives CDR1 LNHNV, CDR2 YYDKDF (reference sequence). As DNA, the CDR3 is TGTGCCACCAGCAGAGGGCAGGGGGTCGGTGGCTACACCTTC. Residues: CATSRGQGVGGYTF.

The chain is built from TRBV11-2 and TRBJ2-5; TRBD2 matches 7 bases. V shed 5 bases, J shed 0 bases, and the junction held 9 bases outside the gene matches. CDR1 SGHAT and CDR2 FQNNGV come from the germline V gene. This CDR3 comprises 16 residues. The CDR3 DNA is TGTGCCAGCAGCCCACCTCGGGGGACTAACCAAGAGACCCAGTACTTC. Translation: CASSPPRGTNQETQYF.

This chain links TRBV9 with TRBJ1-6, with D tentatively TRBD1 (6 bases). V lost 3 bases and J 0 bases, leaving 10 bases between the germline ends. This CDR3 is built from 16 residues. Germline-derived CDR1 and CDR2 are SGDLS and YYNGEE. The CDR3 is CASSAQGSSYNSPLHF. As DNA, the CDR3 is TGTGCCAGCAGCGCACAGGGCAGCTCCTATAATTCACCCCTCCACTTT.

V is TRBV19 and J is TRBJ2-7, with TRBD1 matching over 9 bases. This CDR3 is 12 amino acids long. The trim removed 4 bases at V and 5 bases at J, leaving 0 bases unmatched. The V gene's germline CDR1 is LNHDA and CDR2 SQIVND (reference sequence). The DNA for the CDR3 is TGTGCCAGTAGTAGGGACAGGGACGAGCAGTACTTC. Amino acid sequence: CASSRDRDEQYF.

The chain has TRBV6-4 and TRBJ2-5; TRBD1 might be the D (6 bases). Trimming pared 4 bases from V and 3 bases from J, leaving 6 bases between. The V gene's germline CDR1 is MRHNA and CDR2 SNTAGT. The CDR3 sequence is 12 residues long. The CDR3 here is CASSAGEETQYF. CDR3 DNA sequence: TGTGCCAGCAGTGCAGGGGAAGAGACCCAGTACTTC.

The rearrangement links TRBV4-3 to TRBJ2-7; D remains ambiguous. Germline V gene lookup returns CDR1 LGHNA and CDR2 YSLEER. The CDR3 spans 15 residues. Trimming took 0 bases from V and 9 from J, leaving 18 bases between them. CDR3 bases: TGCGCCAGCAGCCAAGAAAGGCAGGCACGGTCTGGGCAGTACTTC. Amino acids: CASSQERQARSGQYF.

The table lists this clone with a few counts. This chain uses TRBV5-5 with TRBJ2-7; perhaps TRBD2 as D (5 bases). Germline V lookup: CDR1 SGHKS, CDR2 YYEKEE (reference sequence). This CDR3 spans 13 amino acids. The V end lost 2 bases, the J end lost 5 bases, and 11 bases lay between the germline ends. CDR3 in DNA: TGTGCCAGCAGCTTTTCAGCGGTTAACGAGCAGTACTTC. Its protein is CASSFSAVNEQYF. The whole variable domain, filled in from reference TRBV5-5 and TRBJ2-7, reads DAGVTQSPTHLIKTRGQQVTLRCSPISGHKSVSWYQQVLGQGPQFIFQYYEKEERGRGNFPDRFSARQFPNYSSELNVNALLLGDSALYLCASSFSAVNEQYFGPGTRLTVT.

The V gene is TRBV7-2, the J gene TRBJ1-4, with TRBD1 identical over 8 bases. The CDR3 spans 15 residues. Germline CDR1 and CDR2: SGHTA and FQGNSA. The junction had 5 bases not matched to a gene; V was cut back by 5 bases and J by 3 bases. CDR3 sequence: CASSQPGGPNEKLFF. The CDR3 DNA follows: TGTGCCAGCAGCCAACCAGGGGGCCCTAATGAAAAACTGTTTTTT.

This clone appeared a few times. The chain joins TRBV6-5 to TRBJ2-5, with D maybe TRBD1 (6 bases). The ends were cut back, 6 bases at V and 5 bases at J, with 16 bases in the middle. The CDR3 has 14 residues. Per the germline V gene, CDR1 is MNHEY and CDR2 is SVGAGI. The CDR3 sequence is CASRAGDMAETQYF. The CDR3 nucleotides read TGTGCCAGCAGAGCCGGGGACATGGCGGAGACCCAGTACTTC.

The V gene is TRBV14, the J gene TRBJ2-7; the D gene is possibly TRBD1 (6 bases). Per the germline V gene, CDR1 is SGHDN and CDR2 is FVKESK. CDR3 length: 15 amino acids. The germline V and J ends were trimmed by 1 base and 2 bases, with 12 bases remaining between them. The DNA of the CDR3 is TGTGCCAGCAGCCAAGCGGGACACTTAACCTACGAGCAGTACTTC. This codes for CASSQAGHLTYEQYF.